This T cell receptor beta chain was sequenced in a study of control samples from healthy donors and cancer patients. The repertoire was sequenced with immunoSEQ multiplex PCR; TCRdb's copy has only in-frame clones and lacks some. The profile shows 50,000 to 65,000 clones, about nine tenths of them singletons. CDR3 length equals 15 residues. CDR1 SGHRS and CDR2 YFSETQ come from the germline V gene. J was trimmed by 4 bases and V by 4 bases; bases with no gene match: 7. This clone appeared once. The clonotype originates from a woman aged 50 to 60 with colorectal cancer. This chain links TRBV5-1 with TRBJ1-4; 7 bases agree with TRBD1. Sequencing was carried out using PBMCs. The DNA of the CDR3 is TGCGCCAGCAGCCCAGTCGGGACAGATAATGAAAAACTGTTTTTT. Translating gives CASSPVGTDNEKLFF.